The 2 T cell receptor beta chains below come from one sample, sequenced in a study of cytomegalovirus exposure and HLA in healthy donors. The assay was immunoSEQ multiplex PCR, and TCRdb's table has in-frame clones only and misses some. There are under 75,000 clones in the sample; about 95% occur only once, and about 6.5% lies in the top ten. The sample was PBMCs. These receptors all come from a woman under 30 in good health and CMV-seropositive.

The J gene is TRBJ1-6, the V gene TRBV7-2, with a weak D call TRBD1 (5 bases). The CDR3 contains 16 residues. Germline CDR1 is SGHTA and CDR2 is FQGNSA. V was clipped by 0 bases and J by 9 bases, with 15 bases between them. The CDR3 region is CASSLAVREGGSPLHF. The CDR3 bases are TGTGCCAGCAGCTTAGCGGTCAGGGAGGGTGGTTCACCCCTCCACTTT.

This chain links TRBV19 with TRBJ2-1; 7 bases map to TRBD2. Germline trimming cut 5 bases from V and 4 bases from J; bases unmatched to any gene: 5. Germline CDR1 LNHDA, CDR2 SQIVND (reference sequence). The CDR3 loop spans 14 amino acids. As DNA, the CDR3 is TGTGCCAGTAGTCTCGGGCGGGAGTACAATGAGCAGTTCTTC. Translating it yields CASSLGREYNEQFF.